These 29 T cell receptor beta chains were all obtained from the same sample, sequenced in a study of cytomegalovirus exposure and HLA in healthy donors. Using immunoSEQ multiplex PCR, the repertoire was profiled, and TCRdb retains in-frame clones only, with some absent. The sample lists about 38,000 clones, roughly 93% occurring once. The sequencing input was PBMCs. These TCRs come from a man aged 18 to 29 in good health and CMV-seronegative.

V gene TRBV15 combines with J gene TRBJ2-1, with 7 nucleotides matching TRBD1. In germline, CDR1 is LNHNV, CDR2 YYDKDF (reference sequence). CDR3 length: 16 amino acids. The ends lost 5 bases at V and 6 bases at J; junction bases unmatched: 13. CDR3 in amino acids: CATSGSRDSKTNEQFF. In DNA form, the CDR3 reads TGTGCCACCAGCGGGAGCCGGGACAGCAAAACCAATGAGCAGTTCTTC.

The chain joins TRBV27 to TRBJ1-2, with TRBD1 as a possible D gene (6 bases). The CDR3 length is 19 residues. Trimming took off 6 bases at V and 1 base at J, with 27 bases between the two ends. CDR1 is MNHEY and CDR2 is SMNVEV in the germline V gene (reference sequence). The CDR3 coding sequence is TGTGCCAGCAGCCTAACGGGCTTCTTTCGGGAGGGGGGTAACTATGGCTACACCTTC. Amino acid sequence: CASSLTGFFREGGNYGYTF.

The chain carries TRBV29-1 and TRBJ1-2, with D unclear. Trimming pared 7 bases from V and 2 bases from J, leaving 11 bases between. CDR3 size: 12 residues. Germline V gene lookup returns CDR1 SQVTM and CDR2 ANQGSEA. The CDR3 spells CSARVGNYGYTF. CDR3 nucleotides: TGCAGCGCCAGAGTCGGGAACTATGGCTACACCTTC.

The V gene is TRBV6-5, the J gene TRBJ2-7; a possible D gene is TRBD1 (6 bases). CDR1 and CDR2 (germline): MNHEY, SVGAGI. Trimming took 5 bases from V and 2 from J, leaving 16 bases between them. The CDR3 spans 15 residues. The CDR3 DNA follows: TGTGCCAGCAGTGCCCCCAGGGGTCGAACCTACGAGCAGTACTTC. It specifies CASSAPRGRTYEQYF.

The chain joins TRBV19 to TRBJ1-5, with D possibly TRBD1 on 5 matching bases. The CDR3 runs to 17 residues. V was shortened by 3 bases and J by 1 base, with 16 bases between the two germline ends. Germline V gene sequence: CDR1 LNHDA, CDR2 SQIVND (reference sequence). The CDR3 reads CASSIYKGMGSNQPQHF. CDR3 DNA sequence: TGTGCCAGTAGTATTTACAAGGGGATGGGGAGCAATCAGCCCCAGCATTTT. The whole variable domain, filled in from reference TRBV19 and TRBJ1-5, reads DGGITQSPKYLFRKEGQNVTLSCEQNLNHDAMYWYRQDPGQGLRLIYYSQIVNDFQKGDIAEGYSVSREKKESFPLTVTSAQKNPTAFYLCASSIYKGMGSNQPQHFGDGTRLSIL.

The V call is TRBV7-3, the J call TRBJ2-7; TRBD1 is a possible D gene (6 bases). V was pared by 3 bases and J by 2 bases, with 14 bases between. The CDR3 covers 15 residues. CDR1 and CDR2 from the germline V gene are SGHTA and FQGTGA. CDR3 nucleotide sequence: TGTGCCAGCAGCTTCGGTTGGGGGACACCCTACGAGCAGTACTTC. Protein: CASSFGWGTPYEQYF.

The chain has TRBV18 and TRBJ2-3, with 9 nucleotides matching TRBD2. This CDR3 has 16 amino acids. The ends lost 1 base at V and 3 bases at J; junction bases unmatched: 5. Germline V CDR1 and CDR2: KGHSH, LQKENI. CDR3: CASSPLASGTTDTQYF. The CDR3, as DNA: TGTGCCAGCTCACCACTAGCTAGCGGGACAACAGATACGCAGTATTTT.

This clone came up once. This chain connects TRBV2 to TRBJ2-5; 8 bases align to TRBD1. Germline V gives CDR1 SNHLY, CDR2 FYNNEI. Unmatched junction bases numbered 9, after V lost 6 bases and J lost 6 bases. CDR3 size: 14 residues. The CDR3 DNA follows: TGTGCCAGCAGGGAGGCAGGGGGCGTGCAGACCCAGTACTTC. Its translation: CASREAGGVQTQYF.

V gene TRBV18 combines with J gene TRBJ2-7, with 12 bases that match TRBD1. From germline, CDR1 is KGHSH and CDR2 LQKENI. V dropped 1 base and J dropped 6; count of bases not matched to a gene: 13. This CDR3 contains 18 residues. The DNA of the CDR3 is TGTGCCAGCTCACCACGGCTTGGTGGGACAGGGGGCATCGTCGAGCAGTACTTC. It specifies CASSPRLGGTGGIVEQYF.

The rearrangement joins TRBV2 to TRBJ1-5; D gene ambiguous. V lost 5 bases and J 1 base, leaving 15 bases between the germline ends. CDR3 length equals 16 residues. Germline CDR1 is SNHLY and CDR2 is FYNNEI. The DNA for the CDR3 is TGTGCCAGCAGTACGCCGGGAACGGACAGCAATCAGCCCCAGCATTTT. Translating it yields CASSTPGTDSNQPQHF.

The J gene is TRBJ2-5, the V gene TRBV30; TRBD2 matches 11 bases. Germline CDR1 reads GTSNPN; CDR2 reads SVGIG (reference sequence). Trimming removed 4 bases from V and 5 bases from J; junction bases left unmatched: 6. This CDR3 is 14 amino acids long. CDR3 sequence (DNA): TGTGCCTGGACTAGCGGGAGGTTTAGGGAGACCCAGTACTTC. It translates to CAWTSGRFRETQYF.

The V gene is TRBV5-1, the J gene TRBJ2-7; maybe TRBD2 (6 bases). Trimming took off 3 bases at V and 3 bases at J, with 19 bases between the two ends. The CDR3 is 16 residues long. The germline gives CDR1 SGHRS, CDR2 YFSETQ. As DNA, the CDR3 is TGCGCCAGCAGCTCGGAGGCGGGACCGGGCGACTACGAGCAGTACTTC. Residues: CASSSEAGPGDYEQYF.

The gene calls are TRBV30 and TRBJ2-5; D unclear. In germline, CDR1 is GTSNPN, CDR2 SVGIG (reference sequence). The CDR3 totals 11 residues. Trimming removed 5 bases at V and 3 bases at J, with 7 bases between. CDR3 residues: CAWEREETQYF. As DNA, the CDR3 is TGTGCCTGGGAGCGAGAAGAGACCCAGTACTTC.

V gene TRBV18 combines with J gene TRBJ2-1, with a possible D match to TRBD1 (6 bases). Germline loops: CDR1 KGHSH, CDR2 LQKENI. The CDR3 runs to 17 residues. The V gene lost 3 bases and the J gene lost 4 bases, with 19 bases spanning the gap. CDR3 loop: CASSPLLQGSFYNEQFF. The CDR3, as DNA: TGTGCCAGCTCACCTCTGCTTCAGGGGTCCTTTTACAATGAGCAGTTCTTC.

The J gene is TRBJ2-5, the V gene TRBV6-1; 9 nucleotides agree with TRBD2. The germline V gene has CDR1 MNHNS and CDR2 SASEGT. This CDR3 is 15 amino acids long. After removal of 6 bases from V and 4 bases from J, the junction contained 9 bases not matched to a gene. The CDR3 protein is CASRTTGTSIETQYF. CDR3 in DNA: TGTGCCAGCAGAACTACCGGGACTAGCATAGAGACCCAGTACTTC.

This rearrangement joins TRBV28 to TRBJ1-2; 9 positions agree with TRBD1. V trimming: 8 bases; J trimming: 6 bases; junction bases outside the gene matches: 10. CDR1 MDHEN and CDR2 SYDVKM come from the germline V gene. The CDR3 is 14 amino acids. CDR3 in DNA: TGTGCCAGCGCGGGGACAGGGAGGGGTGATGGCTACACCTTC. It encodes CASAGTGRGDGYTF.

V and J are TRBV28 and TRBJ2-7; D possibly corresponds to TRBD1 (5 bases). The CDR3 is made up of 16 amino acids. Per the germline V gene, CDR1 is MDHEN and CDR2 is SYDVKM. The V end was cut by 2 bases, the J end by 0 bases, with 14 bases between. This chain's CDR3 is CASSLAPLDTSYEQYF. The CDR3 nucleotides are TGTGCCAGCAGTTTAGCCCCACTGGACACCTCCTACGAGCAGTACTTC.

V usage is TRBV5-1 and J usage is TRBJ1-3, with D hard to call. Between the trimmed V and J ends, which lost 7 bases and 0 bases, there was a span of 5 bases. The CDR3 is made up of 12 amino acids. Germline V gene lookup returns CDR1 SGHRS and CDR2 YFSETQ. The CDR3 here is CASGSSGNTIYF. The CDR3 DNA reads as TGCGCCAGCGGGAGCTCTGGAAACACCATATATTTT.

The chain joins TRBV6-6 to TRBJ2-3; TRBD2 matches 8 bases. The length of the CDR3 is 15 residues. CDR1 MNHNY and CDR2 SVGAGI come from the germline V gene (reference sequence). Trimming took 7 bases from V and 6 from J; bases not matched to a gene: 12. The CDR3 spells CASTQGTRSADTQYF. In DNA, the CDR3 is TGTGCCAGCACCCAAGGGACTAGATCAGCTGATACGCAGTATTTT.

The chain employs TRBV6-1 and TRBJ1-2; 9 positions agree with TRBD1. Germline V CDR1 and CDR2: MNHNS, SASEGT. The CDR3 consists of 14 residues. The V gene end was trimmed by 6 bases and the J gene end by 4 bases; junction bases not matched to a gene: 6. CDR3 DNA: TGTGCCAGCAGCGAACAGGGGGCATCCTATGGCTACACCTTC. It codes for CASSEQGASYGYTF.

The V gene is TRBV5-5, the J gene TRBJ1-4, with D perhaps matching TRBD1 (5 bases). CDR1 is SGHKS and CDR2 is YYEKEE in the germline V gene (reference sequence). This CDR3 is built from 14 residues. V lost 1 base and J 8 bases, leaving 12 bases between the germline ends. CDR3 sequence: CASSLIGPGEKLFF. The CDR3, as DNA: TGTGCCAGCAGCTTGATCGGCCCAGGGGAAAAACTGTTTTTT.

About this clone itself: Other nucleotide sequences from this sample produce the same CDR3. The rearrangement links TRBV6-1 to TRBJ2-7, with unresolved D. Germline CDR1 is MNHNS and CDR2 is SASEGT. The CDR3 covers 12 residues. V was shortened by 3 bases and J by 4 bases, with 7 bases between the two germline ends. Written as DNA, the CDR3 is TGTGCCAGCAGTGAGCTAGTATACGAGCAGTACTTC. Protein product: CASSELVYEQYF.

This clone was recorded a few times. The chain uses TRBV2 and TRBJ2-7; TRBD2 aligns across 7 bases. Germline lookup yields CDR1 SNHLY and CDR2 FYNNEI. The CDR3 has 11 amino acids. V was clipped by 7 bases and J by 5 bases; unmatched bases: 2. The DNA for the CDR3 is TGTGCCAGCAAGGGAGGGGACGAGCAGTACTTC. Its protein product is CASKGGDEQYF.

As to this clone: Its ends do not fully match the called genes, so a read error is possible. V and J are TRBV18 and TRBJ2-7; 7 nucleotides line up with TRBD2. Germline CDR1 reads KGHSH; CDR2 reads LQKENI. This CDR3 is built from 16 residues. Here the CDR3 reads CASSPQLTSDRYEQYF. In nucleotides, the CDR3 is TGTGCCAGCTCCCCACAACTCACTAGCGATCGGTACGAGCAGTACTTC.

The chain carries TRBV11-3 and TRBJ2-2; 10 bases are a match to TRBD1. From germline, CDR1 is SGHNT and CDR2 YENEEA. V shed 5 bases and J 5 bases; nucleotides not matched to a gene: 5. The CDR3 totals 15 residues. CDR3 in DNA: TGTGCCAGCAGCCCCCGGACAGGGGGGACCGGGGAGCTGTTTTTT. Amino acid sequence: CASSPRTGGTGELFF.

The CDR3 spells CASSAERDRTGRYGYTF. The DNA for the CDR3 is TGTGCCAGCAGCGCAGAGCGGGACAGGACCGGGAGGTATGGCTACACCTTC. This chain uses TRBV9 with TRBJ1-2; 8 bases fit TRBD1. CDR3 size: 17 residues. V gave up 3 bases and J gave up 5 bases; unmatched junction bases: 15. Germline V gene data show CDR1 as SGDLS and CDR2 as YYNGEE.

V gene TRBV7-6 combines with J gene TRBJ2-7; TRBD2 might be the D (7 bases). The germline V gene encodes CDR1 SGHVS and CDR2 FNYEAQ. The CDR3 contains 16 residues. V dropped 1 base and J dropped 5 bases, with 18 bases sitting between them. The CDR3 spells CASSLELFRGDNEQYF. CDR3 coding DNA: TGTGCCAGCAGCTTAGAGTTATTCCGGGGGGACAACGAGCAGTACTTC.

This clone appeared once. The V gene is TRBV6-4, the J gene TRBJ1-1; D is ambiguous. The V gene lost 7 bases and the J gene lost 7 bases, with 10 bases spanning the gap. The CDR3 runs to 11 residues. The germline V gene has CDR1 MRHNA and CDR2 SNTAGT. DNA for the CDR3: TGTGCCAGCACAGACACACTTGAAGCTTTCTTT. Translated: CASTDTLEAFF.

In DNA, the CDR3 is TGTGCCAGCAGGCTAAATTCGGACAGCTCCTATGGCTACACCTTC. Translated, it gives CASRLNSDSSYGYTF. This chain connects TRBV6-5 to TRBJ1-2, with D possibly matching TRBD1 (6 bases). Germline lookup yields CDR1 MNHEY and CDR2 SVGAGI. This CDR3 region has 15 residues. Trimming left V 6 bases short and J 4 bases short, with 18 bases between.